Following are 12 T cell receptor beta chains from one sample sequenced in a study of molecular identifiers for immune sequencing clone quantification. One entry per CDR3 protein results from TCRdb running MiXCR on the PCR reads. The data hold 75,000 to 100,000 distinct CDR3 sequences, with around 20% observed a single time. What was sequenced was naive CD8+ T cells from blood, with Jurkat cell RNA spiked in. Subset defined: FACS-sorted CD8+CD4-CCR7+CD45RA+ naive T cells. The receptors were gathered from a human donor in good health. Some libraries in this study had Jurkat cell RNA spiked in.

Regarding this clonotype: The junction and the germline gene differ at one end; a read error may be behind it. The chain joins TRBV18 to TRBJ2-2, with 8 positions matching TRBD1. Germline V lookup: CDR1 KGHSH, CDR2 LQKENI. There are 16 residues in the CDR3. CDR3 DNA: TGTGCCAGCTCACCCACGGACAGGGCGAACACCGGGGAGCCGTTTTTT. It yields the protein CASSPTDRANTGEPFF.

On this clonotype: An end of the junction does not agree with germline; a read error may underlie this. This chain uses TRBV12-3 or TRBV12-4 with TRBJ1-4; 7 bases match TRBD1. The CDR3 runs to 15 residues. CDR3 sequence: CASSTWGQNNERLFF. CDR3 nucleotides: TGTGCCAGCAGCACCTGGGGACAGAATAATGAAAGACTGTTTTTT.

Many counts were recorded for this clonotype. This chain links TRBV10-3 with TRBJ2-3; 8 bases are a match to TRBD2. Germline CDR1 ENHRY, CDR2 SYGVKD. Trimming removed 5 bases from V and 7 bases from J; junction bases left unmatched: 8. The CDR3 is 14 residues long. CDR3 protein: CAISKPGGLNTQYF. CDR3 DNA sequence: TGTGCCATCAGTAAGCCGGGGGGGCTGAATACGCAGTATTTT.

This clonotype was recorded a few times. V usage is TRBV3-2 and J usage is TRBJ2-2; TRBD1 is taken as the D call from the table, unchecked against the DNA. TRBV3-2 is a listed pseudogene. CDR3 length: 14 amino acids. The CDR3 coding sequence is TGTGCCAGCAGGGGGGACAGGGATACCGGGGAGCTGTTTTTT. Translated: CASRGDRDTGELFF.

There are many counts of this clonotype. The CDR3 DNA sequence: TGTGCCAGCAGTGAACTAACAGGGGTGGTTCCCCAGCATTTT. Protein sequence: CASSELTGVVPQHF. The chain links TRBV2 to TRBJ1-5; 7 bases are shared with TRBD1. CDR1 SNHLY and CDR2 FYNNEI come from the germline V gene. This CDR3 comprises 14 residues. Losses at the gene ends were 2 bases for V and 10 bases for J; bases not matched to a gene: 8.

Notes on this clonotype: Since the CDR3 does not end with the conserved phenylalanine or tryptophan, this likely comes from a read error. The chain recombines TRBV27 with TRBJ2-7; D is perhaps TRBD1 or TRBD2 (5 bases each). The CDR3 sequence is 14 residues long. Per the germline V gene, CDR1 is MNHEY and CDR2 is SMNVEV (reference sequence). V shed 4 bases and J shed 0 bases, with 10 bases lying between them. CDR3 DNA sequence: TGTGCCAGCAGTTACGGGACGAGCTCCTACGAGCAGTACCTC. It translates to CASSYGTSSYEQYL.

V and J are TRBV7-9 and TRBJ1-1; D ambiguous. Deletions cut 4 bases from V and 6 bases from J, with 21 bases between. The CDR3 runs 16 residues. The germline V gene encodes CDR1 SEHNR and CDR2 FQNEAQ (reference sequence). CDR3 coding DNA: TGTGCCAGCAGCTCCTCGGCCCGAGGCTCCCGCCCTGAAGCTTTCTTT. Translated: CASSSSARGSRPEAFF.

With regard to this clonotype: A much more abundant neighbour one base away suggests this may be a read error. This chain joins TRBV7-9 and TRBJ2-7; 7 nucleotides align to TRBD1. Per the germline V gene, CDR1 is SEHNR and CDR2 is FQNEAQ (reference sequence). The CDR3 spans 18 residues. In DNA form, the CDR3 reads TGTGCCTGCAGCGCAGCCCCAGGGGGACCAGTCGGGTCCTACGAGCAGTACTTC. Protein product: CACSAAPGGPVGSYEQYF.

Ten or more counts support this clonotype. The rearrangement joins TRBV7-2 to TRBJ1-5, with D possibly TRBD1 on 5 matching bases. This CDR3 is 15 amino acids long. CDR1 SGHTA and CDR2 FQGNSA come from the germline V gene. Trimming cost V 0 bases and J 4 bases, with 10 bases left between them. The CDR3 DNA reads TGTGCCAGCAGCTTAGCCCCGGGGCAAAATCAGCCCCAGCATTTT. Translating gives CASSLAPGQNQPQHF.

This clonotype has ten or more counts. CDR3 residues: CASSERSYTGELFF. CDR3 coding DNA: TGTGCCAGTAGTGAAAGGTCGTACACCGGGGAGCTGTTTTTT. The chain carries TRBV19 and TRBJ2-2; D gene uncertain. V was clipped by 5 bases and J by 3 bases, with 10 bases between them. This CDR3 is built from 14 residues. Germline CDR1 reads LNHDA; CDR2 reads SQIVND (reference sequence).

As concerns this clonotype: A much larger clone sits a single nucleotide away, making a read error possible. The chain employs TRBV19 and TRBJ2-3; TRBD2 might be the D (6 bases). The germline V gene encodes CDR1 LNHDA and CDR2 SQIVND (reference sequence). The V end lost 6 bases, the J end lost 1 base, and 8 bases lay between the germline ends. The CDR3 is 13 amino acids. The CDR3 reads CASSGEGTDTQYF. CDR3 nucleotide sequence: TGTGCCAGTAGCGGGGAGGGCACAGATACGCAGTATTTT. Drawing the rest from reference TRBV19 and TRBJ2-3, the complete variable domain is DGGITQSPKYLFRKEGQNVTLSCEQNLNHDAMYWYRQDPGQGLRLIYYSQIVNDFQKGDIAEGYSVSREKKESFPLTVTSAQKNPTAFYLCASSGEGTDTQYFGPGTRLTVL.

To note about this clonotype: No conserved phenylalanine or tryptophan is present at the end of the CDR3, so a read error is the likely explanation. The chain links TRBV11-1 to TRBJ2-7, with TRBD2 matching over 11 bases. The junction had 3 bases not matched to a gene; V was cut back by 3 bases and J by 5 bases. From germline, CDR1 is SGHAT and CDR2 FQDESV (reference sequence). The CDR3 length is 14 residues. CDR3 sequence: CASSFLLAGDEQYS. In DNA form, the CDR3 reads TGTGCCAGCAGCTTTCTACTAGCGGGAGACGAGCAGTACTCC.